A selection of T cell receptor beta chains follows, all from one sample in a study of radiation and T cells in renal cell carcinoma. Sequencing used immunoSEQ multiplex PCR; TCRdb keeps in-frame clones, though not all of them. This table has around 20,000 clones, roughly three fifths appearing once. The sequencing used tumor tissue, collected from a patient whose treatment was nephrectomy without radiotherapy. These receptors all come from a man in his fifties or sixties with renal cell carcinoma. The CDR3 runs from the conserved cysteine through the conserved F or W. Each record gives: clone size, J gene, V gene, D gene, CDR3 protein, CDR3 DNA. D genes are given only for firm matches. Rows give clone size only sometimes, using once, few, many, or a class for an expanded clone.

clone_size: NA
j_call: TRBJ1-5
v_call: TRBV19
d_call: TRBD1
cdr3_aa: CASTFDRGGNQPQHF
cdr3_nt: TGTGCCAGTACCTTCGACAGGGGTGGCAATCAGCCCCAGCATTTT

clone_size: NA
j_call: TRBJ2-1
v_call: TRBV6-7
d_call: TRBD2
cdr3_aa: CASSYTSGSGREQFF
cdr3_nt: TGTGCCAGCAGTTACACTAGCGGGAGTGGTAGGGAGCAGTTCTTC

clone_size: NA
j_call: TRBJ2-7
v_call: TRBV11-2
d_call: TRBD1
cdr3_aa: CASSFSNPDRRLSYEQYF
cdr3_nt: TGTGCCAGCAGCTTTTCTAATCCGGACAGGCGCCTATCCTACGAGCAGTACTTC

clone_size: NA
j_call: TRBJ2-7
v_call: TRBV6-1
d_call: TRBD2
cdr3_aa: CASSDDTGTSGRYEQYF
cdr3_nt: TGTGCCAGCAGTGACGACACCGGGACTAGCGGGAGATACGAGCAGTACTTC

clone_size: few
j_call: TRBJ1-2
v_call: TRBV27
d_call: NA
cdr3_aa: CASSLGDTTSGYTF
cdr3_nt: TGTGCCAGCAGTTTAGGGGACACCACCTCTGGCTACACCTTC

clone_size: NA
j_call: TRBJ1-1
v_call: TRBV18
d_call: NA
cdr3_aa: CASSLRGQNTEAFF
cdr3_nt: TGTGCCAGCTCACTGAGGGGACAGAACACTGAAGCTTTCTTT

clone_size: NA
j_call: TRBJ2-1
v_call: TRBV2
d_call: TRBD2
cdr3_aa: CASRVAGGKGNEQFF
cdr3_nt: TGTGCCAGCAGGGTAGCGGGAGGGAAAGGTAATGAGCAGTTCTTC

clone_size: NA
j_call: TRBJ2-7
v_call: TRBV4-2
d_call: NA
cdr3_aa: CASSQDYDSAYEQYF
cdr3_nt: TGTGCCAGCAGCCAAGATTATGATAGCGCTTACGAGCAGTACTTC

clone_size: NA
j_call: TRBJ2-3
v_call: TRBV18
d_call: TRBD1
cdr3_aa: CASSLTGEGTDTQYF
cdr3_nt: TGTGCCAGCTCCCTGACAGGGGAGGGCACAGATACGCAGTATTTT

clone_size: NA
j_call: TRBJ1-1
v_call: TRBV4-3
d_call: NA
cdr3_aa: CASSQDPGQNTEAFF
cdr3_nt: TGCGCCAGCAGCCAAGATCCGGGGCAGAACACTGAAGCTTTCTTT

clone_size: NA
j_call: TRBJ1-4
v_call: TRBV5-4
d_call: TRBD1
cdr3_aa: CASSPDRGSANEKLFF
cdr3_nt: TGTGCCAGCAGCCCGGACAGGGGGTCGGCTAATGAAAAACTGTTTTTT

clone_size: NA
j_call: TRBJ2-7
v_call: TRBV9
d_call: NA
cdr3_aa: CASSVGRAAGEQYF
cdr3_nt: TGTGCCAGCAGCGTAGGGAGGGCCGCGGGGGAGCAGTACTTC

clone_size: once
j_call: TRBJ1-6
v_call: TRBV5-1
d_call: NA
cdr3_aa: CASSFFDSPLHF
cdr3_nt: TGCGCCAGCAGCTTTTTCGATTCACCCCTCCACTTT

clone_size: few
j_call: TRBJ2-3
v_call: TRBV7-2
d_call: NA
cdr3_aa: CASSSTGPGTDTQYF
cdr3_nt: TGTGCCAGCAGCTCCACGGGACCAGGTACAGATACGCAGTATTTT

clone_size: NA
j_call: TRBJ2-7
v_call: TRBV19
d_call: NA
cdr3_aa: CASRPQGATYEQYF
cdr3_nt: TGTGCCAGTAGACCGCAGGGAGCAACCTACGAGCAGTACTTC

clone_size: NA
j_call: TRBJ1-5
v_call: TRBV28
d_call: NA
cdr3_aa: CASRGPQSNQPQHF
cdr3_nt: TGTGCCAGCAGGGGGCCTCAGAGCAATCAGCCCCAGCATTTT

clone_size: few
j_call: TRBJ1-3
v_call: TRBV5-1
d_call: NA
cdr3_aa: CASSWEGQRNTIYF
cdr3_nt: TGCGCCAGCAGCTGGGAGGGGCAACGAAACACCATATATTTT

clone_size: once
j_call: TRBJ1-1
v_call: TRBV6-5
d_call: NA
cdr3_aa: CASSHTGSEAFF
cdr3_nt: TGTGCCAGCAGCCATACAGGGTCTGAAGCTTTCTTT

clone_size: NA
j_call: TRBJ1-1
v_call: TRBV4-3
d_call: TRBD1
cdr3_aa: CASSQGQRNTEAFF
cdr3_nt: TGCGCCAGCAGCCAGGGACAGCGGAACACTGAAGCTTTCTTT

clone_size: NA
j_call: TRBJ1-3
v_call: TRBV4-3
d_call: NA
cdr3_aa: CASSHHTGPNTIYF
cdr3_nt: TGCGCCAGCAGCCACCATACGGGGCCTAACACCATATATTTT

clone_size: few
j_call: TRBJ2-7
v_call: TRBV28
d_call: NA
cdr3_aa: CASSFQGHPSEQYF
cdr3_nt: TGTGCCAGCAGTTTTCAGGGACATCCCTCCGAGCAGTACTTC

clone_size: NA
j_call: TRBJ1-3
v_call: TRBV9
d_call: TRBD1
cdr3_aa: CASSVAPTGGSGNTIYF
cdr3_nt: TGTGCCAGCAGCGTAGCTCCCACAGGGGGCTCTGGAAACACCATATATTTT

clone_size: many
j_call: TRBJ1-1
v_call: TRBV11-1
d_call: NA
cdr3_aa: CASSPRRGIAEAFF
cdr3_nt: TGTGCCAGCAGCCCCAGGAGAGGTATCGCTGAAGCTTTCTTT

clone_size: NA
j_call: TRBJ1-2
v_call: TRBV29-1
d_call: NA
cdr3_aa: CSVPVGGGDYGYTF
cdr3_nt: TGCAGCGTCCCGGTTGGGGGAGGCGACTATGGCTACACCTTC

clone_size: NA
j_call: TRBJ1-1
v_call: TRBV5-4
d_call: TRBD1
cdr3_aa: CATRQGRNTEAFF
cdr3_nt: TGTGCCACTCGACAGGGGCGGAACACTGAAGCTTTCTTT

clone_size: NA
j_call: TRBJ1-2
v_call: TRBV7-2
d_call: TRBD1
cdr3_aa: CASSATGQGANYGYTF
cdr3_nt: TGTGCCAGCAGCGCGACGGGACAGGGGGCTAACTATGGCTACACCTTC

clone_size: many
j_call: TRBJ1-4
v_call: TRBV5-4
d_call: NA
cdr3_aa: CASSLDRTTRGEKLFF
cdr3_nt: TGTGCCAGCAGCTTGGACCGGACGACCCGGGGTGAAAAACTGTTTTTT

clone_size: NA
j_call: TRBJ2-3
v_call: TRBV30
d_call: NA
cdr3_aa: CAWTYGVSPGTDTQYF
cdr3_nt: TGTGCCTGGACATATGGGGTGAGCCCAGGCACAGATACGCAGTATTTT

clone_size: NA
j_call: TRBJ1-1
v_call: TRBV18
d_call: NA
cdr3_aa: CASSFDRPVRTEAFF
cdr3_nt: TGTGCCAGCTCATTCGACAGGCCTGTACGTACTGAAGCTTTCTTT

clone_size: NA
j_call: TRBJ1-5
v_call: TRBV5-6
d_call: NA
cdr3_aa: CASFRRGYSNQPQHF
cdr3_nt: TGTGCCAGCTTTCGTAGAGGCTATAGCAATCAGCCCCAGCATTTT

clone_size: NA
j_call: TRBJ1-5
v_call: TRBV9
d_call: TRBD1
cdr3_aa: CASSVSGQENQPQHF
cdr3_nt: TGTGCCAGCAGCGTAAGTGGACAGGAAAACCAGCCCCAGCATTTT

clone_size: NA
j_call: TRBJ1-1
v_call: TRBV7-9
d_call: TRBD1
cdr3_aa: CASSPRDRILAEAFF
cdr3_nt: TGTGCCAGCAGCCCGCGGGACAGGATTCTGGCTGAAGCTTTCTTT

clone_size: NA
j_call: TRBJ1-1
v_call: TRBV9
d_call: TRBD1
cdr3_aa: CASSPGQAGQSEAFF
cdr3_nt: TGTGCCAGCAGCCCTGGACAGGCTGGTCAGTCTGAAGCTTTCTTT

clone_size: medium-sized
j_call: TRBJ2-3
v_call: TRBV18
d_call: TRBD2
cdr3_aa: CASSPGSGRTDTQYF
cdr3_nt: TGTGCCAGCTCACCAGGTAGCGGGAGAACAGATACGCAGTATTTT

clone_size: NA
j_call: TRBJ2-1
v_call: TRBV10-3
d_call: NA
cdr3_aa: CAISEADPRTEKEFF
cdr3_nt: TGTGCCATCAGTGAGGCGGACCCGCGCACAGAAAAAGAGTTCTTC

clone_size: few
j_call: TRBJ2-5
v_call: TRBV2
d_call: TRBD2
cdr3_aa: CASSDVGTKQETQYF
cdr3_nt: TGTGCCAGCAGTGACGTTGGGACTAAACAAGAGACCCAGTACTTC

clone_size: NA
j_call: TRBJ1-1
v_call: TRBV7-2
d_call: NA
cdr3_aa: CASSYGILRTEAFF
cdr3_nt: TGTGCCAGCAGCTATGGGATCCTTAGGACTGAAGCTTTCTTT

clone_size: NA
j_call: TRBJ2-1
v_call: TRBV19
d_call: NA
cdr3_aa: CASSIEGVSEYNEQFF
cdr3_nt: TGTGCCAGTAGTATAGAAGGAGTCAGCGAGTACAATGAGCAGTTCTTC

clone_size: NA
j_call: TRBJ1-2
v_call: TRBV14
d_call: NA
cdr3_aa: CASSQDSASWNGYTF
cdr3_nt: TGTGCCAGCAGCCAAGACAGTGCCTCTTGGAATGGCTACACCTTC

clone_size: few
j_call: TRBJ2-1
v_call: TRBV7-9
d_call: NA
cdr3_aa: CASSLARAVNEQFF
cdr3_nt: TGTGCCAGCAGCTTAGCCAGGGCCGTGAATGAGCAGTTCTTC

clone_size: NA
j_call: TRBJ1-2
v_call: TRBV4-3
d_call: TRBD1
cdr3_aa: CASSQGATGSIYGYTF
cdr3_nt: TGCGCCAGCAGCCAAGGCGCGACAGGGAGCATCTATGGCTACACCTTC

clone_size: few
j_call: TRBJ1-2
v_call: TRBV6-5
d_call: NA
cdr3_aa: CASTRHWMYGYTF
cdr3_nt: TGTGCCAGCACGAGACATTGGATGTATGGCTACACCTTC

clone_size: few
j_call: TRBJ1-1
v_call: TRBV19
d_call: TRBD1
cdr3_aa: CASSIQGARTEAFF
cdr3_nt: TGTGCCAGTAGTATACAGGGGGCGCGGACTGAAGCTTTCTTT

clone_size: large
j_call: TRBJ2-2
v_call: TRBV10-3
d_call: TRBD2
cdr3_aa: CAISPKAGEMAGELFF
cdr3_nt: TGTGCCATCAGTCCGAAAGCGGGGGAGATGGCCGGGGAGCTGTTTTTT

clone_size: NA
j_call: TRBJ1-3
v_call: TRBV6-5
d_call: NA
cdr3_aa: CASSYSVSTRGNTIYF
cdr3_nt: TGTGCCAGCAGTTATTCGGTGTCTACGCGAGGAAACACCATATATTTT